This T cell receptor beta chain was observed in a study of T cells expressing NK-cell markers. At the level of the study: Repertoire data for TCR beta were derived from sorted T cells (CD3+CD56+NKG2C+, CD3+CD56+NKG2C- and CD3+CD56-NKG2C+).

Reanalyzing the 5' RACE reads, TCRdb keeps one entry per CDR3 protein, without DNA. The repertoire table contains 440,000 or so distinct CDR3 sequences. Findings and caveats of the study: Dominant NKG2C+ clonotypes in five or six donors made up about 1.0-7.5% of CD8+ T cells. Also leading the CD3+CD56-NKG2C+ fraction in a few donors were these clonotypes.

A note on this clonotype: Its antigen is not identified.

The TCR comes from a woman aged 18-70 years in good health. Sequencing used blood T cells: a sorted CD56 or NKG2C T cell subset, CD4+ or CD8+ T cells, or bulk PBMC T cells (not recorded which).

CDR3 region: CSAREGGFSDQPQHF. The gene calls are TRBV20-1 and TRBJ1-5; no DNA is available, so the TRBD1 call from TCRdb remains unchecked. Germline CDR1 and CDR2: DFQATT and SNEGSKA (reference sequence). The length of the CDR3 is 15 residues.